This is a list of T cell receptor beta chains from one sample in a study of shared clonotypes between healthy human individuals. Data came from immunoSEQ multiplex PCR; TCRdb stores just in-frame clones and leaves some out. The sample has fewer than 600,000 clones, 79% seen once; the top ten hold 10% to 15%. Material: PBMCs. The receptors come from a middle-aged woman in good health. Some clones in this sample may be carry-over from other donors' samples. Both conserved end residues are part of each CDR3. Each record gives: D gene, clone size, J gene, CDR3 length, V gene, CDR3 protein, CDR3 DNA. A D gene is named only where the DNA matches it firmly. The size field is filled for only some rows; it gives once, few, many or a size class.

D gene: TRBD2
clone size: .
J gene: TRBJ2-1
CDR3 length: 16
V gene: TRBV10-3
CDR3 protein: CAISESGTSGRAEQFF
CDR3 DNA: TGTGCCATCAGTGAGTCGGGGACTAGCGGGAGGGCTGAGCAGTTCTTC

D gene: TRBD1
clone size: once
J gene: TRBJ2-7
CDR3 length: 14
V gene: TRBV6-1
CDR3 protein: CASSQTGDTYEQYF
CDR3 DNA: TGTGCCAGCAGTCAGACAGGGGACACCTACGAGCAGTACTTC

D gene: .
clone size: .
J gene: TRBJ2-6
CDR3 length: 15
V gene: TRBV2
CDR3 protein: CASSEARAGANVLTF
CDR3 DNA: TGTGCCAGCAGTGAAGCTAGGGCTGGGGCCAACGTCCTGACTTTC

D gene: .
clone size: .
J gene: TRBJ2-7
CDR3 length: 13
V gene: TRBV7-2
CDR3 protein: CASSRGGAIEQYF
CDR3 DNA: TGTGCCAGCAGCCGGGGCGGGGCTATTGAGCAGTACTTC

D gene: .
clone size: few
J gene: TRBJ1-4
CDR3 length: 13
V gene: TRBV5-5
CDR3 protein: CASSFRVIEKLFF
CDR3 DNA: TGTGCCAGCAGCTTTAGAGTTATCGAAAAACTGTTTTTT

D gene: .
clone size: .
J gene: TRBJ2-7
CDR3 length: 13
V gene: TRBV30
CDR3 protein: CAWKGGISYEQYF
CDR3 DNA: TGTGCCTGGAAGGGCGGGATTTCCTACGAGCAGTACTTC

D gene: TRBD2
clone size: .
J gene: TRBJ2-7
CDR3 length: 13
V gene: TRBV27
CDR3 protein: CASSHAGVYEQYF
CDR3 DNA: TGTGCCAGCAGCCACGCGGGGGTCTACGAGCAGTACTTC

D gene: TRBD2
clone size: .
J gene: TRBJ2-6
CDR3 length: 18
V gene: TRBV27
CDR3 protein: CASSFIAGQNSGANVLTF
CDR3 DNA: TGTGCCAGCAGTTTTATAGCGGGGCAGAACTCTGGGGCCAACGTCCTGACTTTC

D gene: .
clone size: .
J gene: TRBJ1-5
CDR3 length: 13
V gene: TRBV28
CDR3 protein: CASSFIGRGPQHF
CDR3 DNA: TGTGCCAGCAGTTTTATAGGGCGGGGGCCCCAGCATTTT

D gene: TRBD2
clone size: .
J gene: TRBJ2-1
CDR3 length: 15
V gene: TRBV10-3
CDR3 protein: CAIRQLALPGNEQFF
CDR3 DNA: TGTGCCATCAGGCAACTAGCGCTCCCCGGGAATGAGCAGTTCTTC

D gene: TRBD1
clone size: .
J gene: TRBJ2-1
CDR3 length: 15
V gene: TRBV9
CDR3 protein: CASSAQGETYNEQFF
CDR3 DNA: TGTGCCAGCAGCGCCCAGGGGGAGACATACAATGAGCAGTTCTTC

D gene: .
clone size: .
J gene: TRBJ2-7
CDR3 length: 12
V gene: TRBV30
CDR3 protein: CAYQAVQGEQYF
CDR3 DNA: TGTGCCTACCAAGCGGTCCAGGGCGAGCAGTACTTC

D gene: .
clone size: .
J gene: TRBJ2-5
CDR3 length: 15
V gene: TRBV29-1
CDR3 protein: CSVAPGGGRQETQYF
CDR3 DNA: TGCAGCGTTGCTCCAGGGGGGGGACGCCAAGAGACCCAGTACTTC

D gene: TRBD2
clone size: .
J gene: TRBJ2-3
CDR3 length: 16
V gene: TRBV7-2
CDR3 protein: CASSLAFGTSADTQYF
CDR3 DNA: TGTGCCAGCAGCTTAGCGTTCGGGACTAGCGCAGATACGCAGTATTTT

D gene: .
clone size: .
J gene: TRBJ1-1
CDR3 length: 13
V gene: TRBV14
CDR3 protein: CASSRPWGFPAFF
CDR3 DNA: TGTGCCAGCAGCCGGCCTTGGGGGTTTCCAGCTTTCTTT

D gene: .
clone size: few
J gene: TRBJ1-6
CDR3 length: 14
V gene: TRBV7-9
CDR3 protein: CASSSQGGNSPLHF
CDR3 DNA: TGTGCCAGCAGCTCTCAGGGTGGTAATTCACCCCTCCACTTT

D gene: TRBD2
clone size: .
J gene: TRBJ2-3
CDR3 length: 16
V gene: TRBV4-3
CDR3 protein: CASSQDAGDPLDTQYF
CDR3 DNA: TGCGCCAGCAGCCAAGATGCGGGGGACCCACTTGATACGCAGTATTTT

D gene: TRBD2
clone size: .
J gene: TRBJ2-5
CDR3 length: 18
V gene: TRBV9
CDR3 protein: CASSPPAQSGRAGETQYF
CDR3 DNA: TGTGCCAGCAGCCCCCCGGCTCAGAGCGGGAGGGCTGGGGAGACCCAGTACTTC

D gene: TRBD1
clone size: .
J gene: TRBJ2-7
CDR3 length: 14
V gene: TRBV5-1
CDR3 protein: CASSQDRTSYEQYF
CDR3 DNA: TGCGCCAGCAGCCAGGACAGGACCTCCTACGAGCAGTACTTC

D gene: .
clone size: .
J gene: TRBJ1-1
CDR3 length: 14
V gene: TRBV18
CDR3 protein: CASSPGAPTAEAFF
CDR3 DNA: TGTGCCAGCTCACCTGGGGCACCCACCGCTGAAGCTTTCTTT

D gene: .
clone size: .
J gene: TRBJ2-2
CDR3 length: 15
V gene: TRBV11-2
CDR3 protein: CASSLVPGRTGELFF
CDR3 DNA: TGTGCCAGCAGCTTAGTGCCAGGGAGGACCGGGGAGCTGTTTTTT

D gene: TRBD1
clone size: .
J gene: TRBJ2-1
CDR3 length: 20
V gene: TRBV10-3
CDR3 protein: CAISNIPGQGASGTYNEQFF
CDR3 DNA: TGTGCCATCAGTAACATACCGGGACAGGGGGCCAGCGGGACCTACAATGAGCAGTTCTTC

D gene: .
clone size: .
J gene: TRBJ2-5
CDR3 length: 13
V gene: TRBV11-2
CDR3 protein: CASSPWNQETQYF
CDR3 DNA: TGTGCCAGCAGCCCCTGGAACCAAGAGACCCAGTACTTC

D gene: TRBD2
clone size: .
J gene: TRBJ2-3
CDR3 length: 14
V gene: TRBV29-1
CDR3 protein: CSVGLAGPTDTQYF
CDR3 DNA: TGCAGCGTCGGACTAGCGGGGCCCACAGATACGCAGTATTTT

D gene: .
clone size: .
J gene: TRBJ2-7
CDR3 length: 15
V gene: TRBV6-5
CDR3 protein: CASSSPSSYQYEQYF
CDR3 DNA: TGTGCCAGCAGCTCGCCCTCTAGCTACCAATACGAGCAGTACTTC

D gene: TRBD2
clone size: once
J gene: TRBJ2-1
CDR3 length: 17
V gene: TRBV27
CDR3 protein: CASSRPSVAGAYNEQFF
CDR3 DNA: TGTGCCAGCAGTAGGCCCTCGGTAGCGGGAGCCTACAATGAGCAGTTCTTC

D gene: TRBD2
clone size: .
J gene: TRBJ2-1
CDR3 length: 14
V gene: TRBV6-1
CDR3 protein: CASRGSGAYNEQFF
CDR3 DNA: TGTGCCAGCAGGGGGAGCGGGGCCTACAATGAGCAGTTCTTC

D gene: .
clone size: .
J gene: TRBJ2-3
CDR3 length: 16
V gene: TRBV2
CDR3 protein: CASRRGGGEWTDTQYF
CDR3 DNA: TGTGCCAGCAGGAGGGGGGGTGGCGAGTGGACAGATACGCAGTATTTT

D gene: TRBD1
clone size: .
J gene: TRBJ2-7
CDR3 length: 16
V gene: TRBV29-1
CDR3 protein: CSVEDLAGTGSYEQYF
CDR3 DNA: TGCAGCGTTGAAGATCTGGCCGGGACAGGGTCGTACGAGCAGTACTTC

D gene: .
clone size: .
J gene: TRBJ1-1
CDR3 length: 14
V gene: TRBV27
CDR3 protein: CASSLKGRDTEAFF
CDR3 DNA: TGTGCCAGCAGTTTGAAGGGCAGAGACACTGAAGCTTTCTTT

D gene: .
clone size: .
J gene: TRBJ1-5
CDR3 length: 18
V gene: TRBV4-1
CDR3 protein: CASSQMWGPPDQNQPQHF
CDR3 DNA: TGCGCCAGCAGCCAAATGTGGGGGCCTCCGGACCAGAATCAGCCCCAGCATTTT

D gene: TRBD1
clone size: .
J gene: TRBJ2-5
CDR3 length: 15
V gene: TRBV7-9
CDR3 protein: CASSLRGQGTETQYF
CDR3 DNA: TGTGCCAGCAGCTTACGGGGACAGGGGACGGAGACCCAGTACTTC

D gene: TRBD2
clone size: .
J gene: TRBJ2-7
CDR3 length: 17
V gene: TRBV2
CDR3 protein: CASSEQAPGTRFHEQYF
CDR3 DNA: TGTGCCAGCAGTGAACAGGCGCCAGGGACTAGGTTCCACGAGCAGTACTTC

D gene: TRBD2
clone size: .
J gene: TRBJ2-3
CDR3 length: 17
V gene: TRBV28
CDR3 protein: CASSSKTSGSFTDTQYF
CDR3 DNA: TGTGCCAGCAGTTCAAAGACTAGCGGGAGTTTCACAGATACGCAGTATTTT

D gene: .
clone size: .
J gene: TRBJ1-5
CDR3 length: 16
V gene: TRBV5-6
CDR3 protein: CASSLTRLGQNQPQHF
CDR3 DNA: TGTGCCAGCAGCTTGACCCGACTGGGACAAAATCAGCCCCAGCATTTT

D gene: TRBD1
clone size: .
J gene: TRBJ2-3
CDR3 length: 15
V gene: TRBV7-9
CDR3 protein: CASSLGQGSTDTQYF
CDR3 DNA: TGTGCCAGCAGCTTGGGACAGGGAAGCACAGATACGCAGTATTTT

D gene: TRBD2
clone size: .
J gene: TRBJ2-4
CDR3 length: 17
V gene: TRBV28
CDR3 protein: CASSSMTSGNGRNIQYF
CDR3 DNA: TGTGCCAGCAGTTCAATGACTAGCGGGAACGGGAGAAACATTCAGTACTTC

D gene: .
clone size: few
J gene: TRBJ1-4
CDR3 length: 15
V gene: TRBV5-1
CDR3 protein: CASSPDTDSGEKLFF
CDR3 DNA: TGCGCCAGCAGCCCGGACACGGATTCCGGGGAAAAACTGTTTTTT

D gene: .
clone size: .
J gene: TRBJ2-1
CDR3 length: 15
V gene: TRBV10-2
CDR3 protein: CASSDTRAGRNEQFF
CDR3 DNA: TGCGCCAGCAGTGATACTAGGGCGGGTAGAAATGAGCAGTTCTTC

D gene: .
clone size: .
J gene: TRBJ2-3
CDR3 length: 16
V gene: TRBV7-9
CDR3 protein: CASSFSGASSTDTQYF
CDR3 DNA: TGTGCCAGCAGCTTTTCGGGAGCATCTAGCACAGATACGCAGTATTTT

D gene: .
clone size: .
J gene: TRBJ2-5
CDR3 length: 14
V gene: TRBV7-2
CDR3 protein: CASSLFGGGETQYF
CDR3 DNA: TGTGCCAGCAGCTTATTCGGCGGTGGAGAGACCCAGTACTTC